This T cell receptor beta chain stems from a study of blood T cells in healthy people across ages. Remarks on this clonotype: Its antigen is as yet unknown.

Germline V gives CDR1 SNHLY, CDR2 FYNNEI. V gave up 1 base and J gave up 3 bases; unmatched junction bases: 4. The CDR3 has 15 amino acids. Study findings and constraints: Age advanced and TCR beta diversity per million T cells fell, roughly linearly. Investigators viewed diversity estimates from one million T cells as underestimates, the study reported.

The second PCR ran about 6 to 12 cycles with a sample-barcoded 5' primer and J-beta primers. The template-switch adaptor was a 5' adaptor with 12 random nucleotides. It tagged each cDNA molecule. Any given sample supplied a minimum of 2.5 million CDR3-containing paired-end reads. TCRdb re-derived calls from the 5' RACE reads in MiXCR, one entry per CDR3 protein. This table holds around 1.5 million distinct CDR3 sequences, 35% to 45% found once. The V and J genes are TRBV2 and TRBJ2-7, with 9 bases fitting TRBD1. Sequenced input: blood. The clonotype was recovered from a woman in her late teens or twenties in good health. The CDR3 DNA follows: TGTGCCAGCAGTGAAGGGCAGACAGGGGGCTACGAGCAGTACTTC. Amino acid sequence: CASSEGQTGGYEQYF.